This record covers a single TCR beta chain. The CDR3 totals 17 residues. The junction had 9 bases not matched to a gene; V was cut back by 2 bases and J by 2 bases. Germline CDR1 KGHSH, CDR2 LQKENI. Produced via immunoSEQ multiplex PCR; TCRdb's table is partial and in-frame only. The sample has some 150,000 clones; 84% are singletons. The data were taken from a study of blood T cell repertoires in COVID-19. For the study at large: T cells, B-cell-depleted T cells, or PBMCs provided the cDNA or gDNA that served as material.

This receptor was taken from a man between 65 and 85 years old with acute or convalescent COVID-19. The rearrangement joins TRBV18 to TRBJ2-1, with 7 bases lining up with TRBD2. Sequencing was done on a sample of peripheral blood. The CDR3 region has the DNA TGTGCCAGCTCACCAGGACTCTCAGCGGGAACCTACAATGAGCAGTTCTTC. It yields the protein CASSPGLSAGTYNEQFF.